This entry lists 9 T cell receptor beta chains sequenced from one sample in a study of cytomegalovirus exposure and HLA in healthy donors. The study ran its PCR with 60 Vbeta and 13 Jbeta primers. Produced via immunoSEQ multiplex PCR; TCRdb's table is partial and in-frame only. The table has about 170,000 clones, 75% to 80% seen once; the top ten hold over 0.95%. Sequenced: PBMCs. Receptors originate from a woman in her forties or fifties in good health and CMV-seropositive.

This clone occurred a few times. The gene calls are TRBV2 and TRBJ2-5; TRBD1 matches 7 bases. The CDR3 is 13 amino acids. Germline assignment: CDR1 SNHLY and CDR2 FYNNEI. J lost 5 bases, V lost 11 bases, and 11 bases had no gene match. CDR3 sequence reads: CAGLPTGRETQYF. The CDR3 DNA reads TGTGCCGGCCTACCGACAGGGCGGGAGACCCAGTACTTC.

In regard to this clone: The junction differs from germline at one of its ends, possibly a read error. The gene calls are TRBV5-4 and TRBJ1-4, with TRBD1 matching 7 bases. CDR1 is SGHNT, CDR2 YYREEE, per germline (reference sequence). This CDR3 contains 12 residues. The CDR3 spells CASSLTGASPIF. In nucleotides, the CDR3 is TGTGCCAGCAGCCTTACAGGGGCCTCTCCGATTTTT.

This clone came up a few times. The chain combines TRBV6-8 with TRBJ2-3; tentative D call: TRBD2 (5 bases). This CDR3 is 13 amino acids long. V was clipped by 9 bases and J by 2 bases, with 12 bases between them. CDR1 is MNHGY and CDR2 is SAAAGT in the germline V gene. This chain's CDR3 is CARTSGFTDTQYF. The CDR3 DNA reads TGTGCCAGAACTAGTGGTTTCACAGATACGCAGTATTTT.

The rearrangement uses TRBV2 and TRBJ2-5, with 7 positions matching TRBD1. Germline V gene data show CDR1 as SNHLY and CDR2 as FYNNEI. Losses at the gene ends were 4 bases for V and 1 base for J; bases not matched to a gene: 3. The CDR3 totals 14 residues. CDR3 nucleotides: TGTGCCAGCAGTGGAGACAGGGCCCAAGAGACCCAGTACTTC. This codes for CASSGDRAQETQYF.

This chain joins TRBV2 and TRBJ1-1; the match to TRBD1 covers 9 bases. The V segment lost 4 bases and the J segment 3 bases; nucleotides outside the gene matches: 15. There are 18 residues in the CDR3. The germline CDR1 and CDR2 sequences are SNHLY and FYNNEI. CDR3 sequence: CASSASGQGSSYHTEAFF. Here the CDR3 DNA reads TGTGCCAGCAGTGCATCCGGACAGGGGTCATCGTATCACACTGAAGCTTTCTTT.

V usage is TRBV6-5 and J usage is TRBJ2-2; no clear D. CDR1 and CDR2 from the germline V gene are MNHEY and SVGAGI. Deletions cut 9 bases from V and 5 bases from J, with 7 bases between. This CDR3 region has 11 residues. The CDR3 DNA follows: TGTGCCAGTAGAGAGACCGGGGAGCTGTTTTTT. Translation gives CASRETGELFF.

V gene TRBV28 combines with J gene TRBJ2-5, with a weak D call TRBD1 (7 bases). The V gene's germline CDR1 is MDHEN and CDR2 SYDVKM. V was trimmed by 6 bases and J by 2 bases, leaving 19 bases between them. This CDR3 has 16 amino acids. The CDR3 DNA reads TGTGCCAGCAGCCCCGCCGGGGGCAGGGGGCAAGAGACCCAGTACTTC. It translates to CASSPAGGRGQETQYF. Based on the CDR3 plus reference TRBV28 and TRBJ2-5, the full variable domain is DVKVTQSSRYLVKRTGEKVFLECVQDMDHENMFWYRQDPGLGLRLIYFSYDVKMKEKGDIPEGYSVSREKKERFSLILESASTNQTSMYLCASSPAGGRGQETQYFGPGTRLLVL.

The CDR3: CASSKDPGQETQYF. CDR3 bases: TGTGCCAGCAGCAAAGATCCGGGGCAAGAGACCCAGTACTTC. The chain joins TRBV21-1 to TRBJ2-5; TRBD2 is taken as the D call from the table, unchecked against the DNA. TRBV21-1 is an annotated pseudogene. CDR3 length equals 14 residues.

Only one count was recorded for this clone. The chain joins TRBV6-5 to TRBJ2-1, with a weak D call TRBD1 (5 bases). V shed 2 bases and J shed 4 bases, with 15 bases lying between them. Germline loops: CDR1 MNHEY, CDR2 SVGAGI. CDR3 length: 16 residues. This chain's CDR3 is CASSYRSGNGYNEQFF. The CDR3 nucleotides read TGTGCCAGCAGTTACAGGTCAGGGAATGGGTACAATGAGCAGTTCTTC.